This record concerns one T cell receptor (beta chain) sequence. This entry belongs to a study of control samples from healthy donors and cancer patients. The repertoire was sequenced with immunoSEQ multiplex PCR; TCRdb's copy has only in-frame clones and lacks some. Among about 170,000 clones listed, around nine tenths were seen once. The CDR3 totals 12 residues. V lost 7 bases, J lost 4 bases, and 10 bases lay in between. The sequencing input was blood. The chain employs TRBV12-3 or TRBV12-4 and TRBJ2-5, with D perhaps TRBD1 or TRBD2 (6 bases each). This TCR derives from a man younger than 40 in good health. In DNA, the CDR3 is TGTGCCAGCAAACAGGGAGGAGAGACCCAGTACTTC. Protein sequence: CASKQGGETQYF.